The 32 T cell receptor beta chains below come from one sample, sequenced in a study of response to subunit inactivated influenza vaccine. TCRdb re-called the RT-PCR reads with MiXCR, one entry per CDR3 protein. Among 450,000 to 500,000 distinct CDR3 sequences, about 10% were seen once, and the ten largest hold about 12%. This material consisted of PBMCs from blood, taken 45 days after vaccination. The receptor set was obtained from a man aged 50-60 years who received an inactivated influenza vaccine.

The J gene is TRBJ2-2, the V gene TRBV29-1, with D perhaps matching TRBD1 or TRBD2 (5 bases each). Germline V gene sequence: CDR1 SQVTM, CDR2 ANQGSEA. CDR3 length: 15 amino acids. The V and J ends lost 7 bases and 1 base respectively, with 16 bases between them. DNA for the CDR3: TGCAGCGCCCGACCTCCGGGGCGGAACACCGGGGAGCTGTTTTTT. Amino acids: CSARPPGRNTGELFF.

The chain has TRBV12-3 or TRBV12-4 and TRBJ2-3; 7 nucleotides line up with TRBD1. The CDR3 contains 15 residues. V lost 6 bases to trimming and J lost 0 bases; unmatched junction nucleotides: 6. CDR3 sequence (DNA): TGTGCCAGCAGGGGACCGGGACAGAGCACAGATACGCAGTATTTT. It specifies CASRGPGQSTDTQYF.

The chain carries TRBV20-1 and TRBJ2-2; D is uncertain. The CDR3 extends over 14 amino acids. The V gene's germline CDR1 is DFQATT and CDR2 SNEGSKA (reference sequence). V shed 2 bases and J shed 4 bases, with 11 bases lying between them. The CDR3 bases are TGCAGTGCTAGAAGTCTACTATTCACCGGGGAGCTGTTTTTT. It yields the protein CSARSLLFTGELFF.

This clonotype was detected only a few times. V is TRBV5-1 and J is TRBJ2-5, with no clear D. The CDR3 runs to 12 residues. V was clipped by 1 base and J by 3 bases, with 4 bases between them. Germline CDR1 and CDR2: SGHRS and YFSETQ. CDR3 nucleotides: TGCGCCAGCAGCTTGCCAGAAGAGACCCAGTACTTC. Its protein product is CASSLPEETQYF.

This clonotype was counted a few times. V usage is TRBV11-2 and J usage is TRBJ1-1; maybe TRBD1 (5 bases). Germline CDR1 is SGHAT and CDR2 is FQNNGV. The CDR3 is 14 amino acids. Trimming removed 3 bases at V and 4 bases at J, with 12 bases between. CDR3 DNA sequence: TGTGCCAGCAGCTTCAGGGTAGGCGGCACTGAAGCTTTCTTT. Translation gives CASSFRVGGTEAFF. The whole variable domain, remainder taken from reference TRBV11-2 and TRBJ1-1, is EAGVAQSPRYKIIEKRQSVAFWCNPISGHATLYWYQQILGQGPKLLIQFQNNGVVDDSQLPKDRFSAERLKGVDSTLKIQPAKLEDSAVYLCASSFRVGGTEAFFGQGTRLTVV.

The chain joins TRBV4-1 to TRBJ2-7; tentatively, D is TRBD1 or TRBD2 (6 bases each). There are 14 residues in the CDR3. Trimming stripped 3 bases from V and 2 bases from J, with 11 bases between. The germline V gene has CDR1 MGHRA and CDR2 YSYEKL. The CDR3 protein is CASSHRGAPYEQYF. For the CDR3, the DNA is TGCGCCAGCAGCCATAGGGGGGCCCCCTACGAGCAGTACTTC.

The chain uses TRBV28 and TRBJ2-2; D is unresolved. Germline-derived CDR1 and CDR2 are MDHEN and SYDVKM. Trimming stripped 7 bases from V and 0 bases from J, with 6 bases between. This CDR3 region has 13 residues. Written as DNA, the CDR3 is TGTGCCAGCACCGGGTCGAACACCGGGGAGCTGTTTTTT. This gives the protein CASTGSNTGELFF. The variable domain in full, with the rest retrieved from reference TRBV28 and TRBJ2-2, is DVKVTQSSRYLVKRTGEKVFLECVQDMDHENMFWYRQDPGLGLRLIYFSYDVKMKEKGDIPEGYSVSREKKERFSLILESASTNQTSMYLCASTGSNTGELFFGEGSRLTVL.

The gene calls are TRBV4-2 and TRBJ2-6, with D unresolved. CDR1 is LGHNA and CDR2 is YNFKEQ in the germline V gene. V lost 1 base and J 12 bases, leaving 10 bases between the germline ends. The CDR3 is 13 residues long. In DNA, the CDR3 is TGTGCCAGCAGCCAAGTTTTACTCCGCGTCCTGACTTTC. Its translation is CASSQVLLRVLTF.

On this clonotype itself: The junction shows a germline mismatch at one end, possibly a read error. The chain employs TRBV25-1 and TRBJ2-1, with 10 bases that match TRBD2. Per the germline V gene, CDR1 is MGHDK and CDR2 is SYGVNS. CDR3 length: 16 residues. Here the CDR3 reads CASGEFTLAGDNERFF. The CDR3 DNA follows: TGTGCCAGCGGTGAATTTACTCTAGCGGGAGATAATGAGCGGTTCTTC.

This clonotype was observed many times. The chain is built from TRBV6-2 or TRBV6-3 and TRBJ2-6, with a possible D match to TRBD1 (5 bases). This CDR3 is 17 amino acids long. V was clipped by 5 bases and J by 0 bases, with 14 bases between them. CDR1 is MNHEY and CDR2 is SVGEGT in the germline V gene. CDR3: CASSPPAGLSGANVLTF. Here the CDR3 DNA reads TGTGCCAGCAGTCCACCCGCAGGGCTCTCTGGGGCCAACGTCCTGACTTTC.

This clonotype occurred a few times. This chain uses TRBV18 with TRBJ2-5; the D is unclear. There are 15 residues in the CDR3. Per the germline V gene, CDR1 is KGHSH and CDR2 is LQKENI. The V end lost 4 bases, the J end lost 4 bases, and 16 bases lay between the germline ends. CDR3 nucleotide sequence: TGTGCCAGCTCACGGGCCGCCCTCCCCTCAGAGACCCAGTACTTC. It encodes CASSRAALPSETQYF. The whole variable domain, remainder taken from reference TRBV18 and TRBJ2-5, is NAGVMQNPRHLVRRRGQEARLRCSPMKGHSHVYWYRQLPEEGLKFMVYLQKENIIDESGMPKERFSAEFPKEGPSILRIQQVVRGDSAAYFCASSRAALPSETQYFGPGTRLLVL.

CDR3 sequence (DNA): TGTGCCAGCAGCTTAAGCGTGACAGGGGGCTCCGGGGAGCTGTTTTTT. Protein sequence: CASSLSVTGGSGELFF. This rearrangement joins TRBV7-8 to TRBJ2-2, with TRBD1 matching over 10 bases. J was trimmed by 6 bases and V by 2 bases; bases with no gene match: 6. The CDR3 runs 16 residues. The germline CDR1 and CDR2 sequences are SGHVS and FQNEAQ.

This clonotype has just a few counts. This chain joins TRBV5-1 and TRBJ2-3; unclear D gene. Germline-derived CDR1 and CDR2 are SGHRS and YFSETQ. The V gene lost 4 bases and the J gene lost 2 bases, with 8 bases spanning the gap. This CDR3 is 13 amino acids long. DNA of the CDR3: TGCGCCAGCAGCCCCCACGACACAGATACGCAGTATTTT. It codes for CASSPHDTDTQYF. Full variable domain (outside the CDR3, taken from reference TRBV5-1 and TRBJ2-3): KAGVTQTPRYLIKTRGQQVTLSCSPISGHRSVSWYQQTPGQGLQFLFEYFSETQRNKGNFPGRFSGRQFSNSRSEMNVSTLELGDSALYLCASSPHDTDTQYFGPGTRLTVL.

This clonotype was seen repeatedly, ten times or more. DNA of the CDR3: TGTGCCACCAGTGTAGACAGAAGCACAGATACGCAGTATTTT. As protein: CATSVDRSTDTQYF. This chain links TRBV24-1 with TRBJ2-3; a possible D gene is TRBD1 (5 bases). The V gene lost 5 bases and the J gene lost 0 bases, with 8 bases spanning the gap. This CDR3 is built from 14 residues. CDR1 and CDR2 (germline): KGHDR, SFDVKD.

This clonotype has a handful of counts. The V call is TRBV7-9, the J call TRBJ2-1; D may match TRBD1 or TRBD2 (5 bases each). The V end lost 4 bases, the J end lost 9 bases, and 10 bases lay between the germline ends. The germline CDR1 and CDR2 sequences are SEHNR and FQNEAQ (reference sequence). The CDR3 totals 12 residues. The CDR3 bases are TGTGCCAGCAGCTCCTATGGGGGTGAGCAGTTCTTC. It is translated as CASSSYGGEQFF.

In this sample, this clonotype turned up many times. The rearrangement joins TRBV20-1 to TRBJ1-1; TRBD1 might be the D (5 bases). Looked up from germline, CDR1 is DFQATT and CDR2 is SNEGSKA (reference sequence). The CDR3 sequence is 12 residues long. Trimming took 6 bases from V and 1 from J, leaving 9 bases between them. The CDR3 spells CSARDRNTEAFF. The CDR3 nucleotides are TGCAGTGCCCGAGACAGGAACACTGAAGCTTTCTTT.

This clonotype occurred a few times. As DNA, the CDR3 is TGTGCCAGCAGCTACGGACTAGCGGGTATCTACGAGCAGTACTTC. This encodes CASSYGLAGIYEQYF. The chain combines TRBV11-2 with TRBJ2-7, with 11 bases lining up with TRBD2. V gave up 4 bases and J gave up 3 bases; unmatched junction bases: 5. The CDR3 spans 15 residues. CDR1 and CDR2 (germline): SGHAT, FQNNGV.

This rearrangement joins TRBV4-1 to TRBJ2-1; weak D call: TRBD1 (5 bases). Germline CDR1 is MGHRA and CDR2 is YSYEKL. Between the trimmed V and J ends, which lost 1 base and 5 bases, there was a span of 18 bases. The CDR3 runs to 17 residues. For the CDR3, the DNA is TGCGCCAGCAGCCAAGGGTCGATATGGGGCACGGACAATGAGCAGTTCTTC. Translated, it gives CASSQGSIWGTDNEQFF.

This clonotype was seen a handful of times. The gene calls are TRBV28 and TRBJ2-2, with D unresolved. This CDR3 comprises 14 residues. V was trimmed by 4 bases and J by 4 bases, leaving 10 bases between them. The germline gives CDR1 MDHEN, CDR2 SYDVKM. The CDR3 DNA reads TGTGCCAGCAGTTCCCCCGACTTCACCGGGGAGCTGTTTTTT. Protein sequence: CASSSPDFTGELFF.

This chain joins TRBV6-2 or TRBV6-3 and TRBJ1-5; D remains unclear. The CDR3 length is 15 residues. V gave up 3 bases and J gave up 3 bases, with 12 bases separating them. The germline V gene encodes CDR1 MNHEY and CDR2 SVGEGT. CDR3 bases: TGTGCCAGCAGTTATTTCGGAACCTACAATCAGCCCCAGCATTTT. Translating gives CASSYFGTYNQPQHF.

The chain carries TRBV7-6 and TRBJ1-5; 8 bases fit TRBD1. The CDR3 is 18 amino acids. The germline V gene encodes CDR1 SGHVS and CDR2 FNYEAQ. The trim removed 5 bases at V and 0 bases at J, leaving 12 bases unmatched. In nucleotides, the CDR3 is TGTGCCAGCAGCCACGGAGGACAGGGTTCCCTTAGCAATCAGCCCCAGCATTTT. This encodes CASSHGGQGSLSNQPQHF.

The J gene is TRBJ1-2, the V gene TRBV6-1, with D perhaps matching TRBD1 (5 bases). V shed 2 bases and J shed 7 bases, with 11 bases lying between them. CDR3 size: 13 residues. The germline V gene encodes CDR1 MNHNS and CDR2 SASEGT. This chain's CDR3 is CASSEIWGFGYTF. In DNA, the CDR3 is TGTGCCAGCAGTGAAATATGGGGCTTTGGCTACACCTTC.

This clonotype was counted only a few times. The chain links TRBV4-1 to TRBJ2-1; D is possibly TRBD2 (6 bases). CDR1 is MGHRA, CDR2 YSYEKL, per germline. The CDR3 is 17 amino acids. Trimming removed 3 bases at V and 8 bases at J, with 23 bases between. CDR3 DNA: TGCGCCAGCAGCCAGAGGGCCGGAGCCCGCGGGGTTCATGAGCAGTTCTTC. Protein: CASSQRAGARGVHEQFF.

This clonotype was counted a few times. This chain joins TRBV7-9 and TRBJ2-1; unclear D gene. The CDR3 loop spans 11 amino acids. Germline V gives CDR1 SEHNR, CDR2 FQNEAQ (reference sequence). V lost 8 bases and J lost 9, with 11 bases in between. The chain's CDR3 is CASVPPGEQFF. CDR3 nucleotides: TGTGCCAGCGTACCCCCGGGTGAGCAGTTCTTC.

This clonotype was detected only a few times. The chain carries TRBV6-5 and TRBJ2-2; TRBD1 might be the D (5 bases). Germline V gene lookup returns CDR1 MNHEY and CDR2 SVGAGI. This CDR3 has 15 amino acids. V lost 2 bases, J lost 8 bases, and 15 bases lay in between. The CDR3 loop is CASSYRGQTVGELFF. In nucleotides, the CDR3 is TGTGCCAGCAGTTACAGAGGCCAGACAGTAGGGGAGCTGTTTTTT.

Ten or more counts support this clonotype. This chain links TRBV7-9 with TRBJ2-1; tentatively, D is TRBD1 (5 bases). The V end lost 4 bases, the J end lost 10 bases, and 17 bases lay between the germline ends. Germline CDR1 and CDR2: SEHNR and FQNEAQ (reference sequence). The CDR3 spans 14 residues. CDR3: CASSSLGVGQEQFF. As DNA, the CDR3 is TGTGCCAGCAGCTCATTAGGGGTCGGGCAGGAGCAGTTCTTC.

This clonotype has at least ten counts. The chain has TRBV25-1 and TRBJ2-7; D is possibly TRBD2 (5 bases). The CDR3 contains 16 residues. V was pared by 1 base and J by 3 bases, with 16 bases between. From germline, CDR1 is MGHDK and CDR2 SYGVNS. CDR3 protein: CASSEFHLGGNYEQYF. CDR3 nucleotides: TGTGCCAGCAGTGAATTCCACCTTGGAGGAAACTACGAGCAGTACTTC.

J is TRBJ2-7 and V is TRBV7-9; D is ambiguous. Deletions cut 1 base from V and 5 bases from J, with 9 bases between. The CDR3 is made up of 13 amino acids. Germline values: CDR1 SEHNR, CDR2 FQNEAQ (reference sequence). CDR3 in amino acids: CASSLVGRNEQYF. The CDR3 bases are TGTGCCAGCAGCTTAGTCGGACGGAACGAGCAGTACTTC.

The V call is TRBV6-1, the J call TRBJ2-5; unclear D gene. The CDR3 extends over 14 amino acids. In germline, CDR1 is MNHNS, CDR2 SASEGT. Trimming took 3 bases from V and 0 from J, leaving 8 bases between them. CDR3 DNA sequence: TGTGCCAGCAGTGACCCCCTAGACCAAGAGACCCAGTACTTC. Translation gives CASSDPLDQETQYF.

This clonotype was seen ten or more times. CDR3: CSVELGPYEQYF. Here the CDR3 DNA reads TGCAGCGTTGAATTGGGACCCTACGAGCAGTACTTC. The chain combines TRBV29-1 with TRBJ2-7; D is tentatively TRBD1 or TRBD2 (5 bases each). Deletions cut 2 bases from V and 2 bases from J, with 7 bases between. CDR1 and CDR2 (germline): SQVTM, ANQGSEA. The CDR3 spans 12 residues.

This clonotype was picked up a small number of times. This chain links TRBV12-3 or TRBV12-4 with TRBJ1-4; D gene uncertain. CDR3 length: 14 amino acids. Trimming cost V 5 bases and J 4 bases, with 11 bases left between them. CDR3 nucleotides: TGTGCCAGCAGTCCAAGGGCGGTTAATGAAAAACTGTTTTTT. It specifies CASSPRAVNEKLFF.

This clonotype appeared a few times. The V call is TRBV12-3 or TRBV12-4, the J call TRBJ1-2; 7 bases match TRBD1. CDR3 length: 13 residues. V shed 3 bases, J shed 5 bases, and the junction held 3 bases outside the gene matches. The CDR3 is CASSLGDRYGYTF. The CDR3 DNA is TGTGCCAGCAGTTTGGGGGACAGATATGGCTACACCTTC.